The TCR beta chain described here comes from a study of T cell repertoires in cytomegalovirus infection. Study summary: Evidence of both CMV infection and a matching HLA type came from public TCR beta signatures.

In TCRdb, the reads were re-called with MiXCR into one record per CDR3 protein. Here the sample spans about a million distinct CDR3 sequences, under 40% being singletons. This CDR3 has 15 amino acids. Per germline, CDR1 MNHEY and CDR2 SMNVEV (reference sequence). The V and J ends lost 0 bases and 1 base respectively, with 9 bases between them. Comments on this clonotype: The antigen remains unidentified.

Sequenced here: cultured CD8+ T cells from PBMCs, sampled from culture after CMV antigen stimulation. The receptor comes from a human donor in good health (CMV status not recorded). Some clones in this sample may be carry-over from other donors' samples. J is TRBJ1-1 and V is TRBV27; weak D call: TRBD1 (6 bases). The DNA of the CDR3 is TGTGCCAGCAGTTTATCGAAGGGGGGGAACACTGAAGCTTTCTTT. It translates to CASSLSKGGNTEAFF.